This TCR beta chain was found in a study of CD8+ T cells in alopecia areata. The treatment here: oral pan-JAK inhibitor, 5-10 mg twice daily. This clone was observed a handful of times. Germline CDR1 is SGDLS and CDR2 is YYNGEE. The CDR3 sequence is 15 residues long. V trimming: 0 bases; J trimming: 13 bases; junction bases outside the gene matches: 7. As the sequencing template, cDNA was produced by extracting RNA and reverse transcribing it. Libraries were prepared by immunoSEQ multiplex PCR; TCRdb keeps only in-frame clonotypes and omits some of them. The sample has 150,000 to 200,000 clones; 60% are singletons.

The chain recombines TRBV9 with TRBJ1-6; 10 bases map to TRBD1. The receptor was derived from a human donor with alopecia areata. This specimen consisted of CD4+ T cells sorted from blood, obtained at week 24, from a patient treated with tofacitinib. CDR3 nucleotide sequence: TGTGCCAGCAGCGTAGAAGGGACAGGGGCTTCGCCCCTCCACTTT. Encoded protein: CASSVEGTGASPLHF. The variable domain in full, with the rest retrieved from reference TRBV9 and TRBJ1-6, is DSGVTQTPKHLITATGQRVTLRCSPRSGDLSVYWYQQSLDQGLQFLIQYYNGEERAKGNILERFSAQQFPDLHSELNLSSLELGDSALYFCASSVEGTGASPLHFGNGTRLTVT.